The present TCR beta chain was sequenced within a study of blood T cell repertoires in COVID-19 (dated by TCRdb to the early 2020s). Study-level background: The collaborator samples originated in the United States, Italy and Spain and spanned the acute and convalescent phases of COVID-19. The prospective study material was composed of cDNA or gDNA derived from T cells, B-cell-depleted T cells, or PBMCs. A de-identified subject ID, COVID-19 status, age in years and sex were almost always included in the sample metadata. The samples were drawn from two sources: the first 160 participants of the ongoing ImmuneRACE study, and fewer than 1,500 subjects contributed by 6 global collaborators. The repertoires were released in a freely available public database meant as a resource for research on the immune response to SARS-CoV-2. Subjects who had been exposed to COVID-19, were actively infected with it, or had recovered from it provided the deeply sampled blood TCRbeta repertoires that made up the dataset. HLA class I and class II types, where available, came from metadata supplied by the sample provider rather than from assay-based typing.

Participants in the prospective study were enrolled through a virtual design, were aged roughly 18 to 90 years, and lived in 20 to 30 United States geographic areas. To assign participants to cohorts, the prospective study relied on clinical history that participants themselves reported in a screening survey and a study questionnaire. Each participant in the prospective study had whole blood, serum and a nasopharyngeal or oropharyngeal swab collected by mobile phlebotomists. Additional blood draws and questionnaires over an approximately 2-month period could optionally be provided by prospective study participants. Blood samples from the prospective study were shipped frozen or at room temperature prior to DNA extraction. Summary of the overall study and its limitations: Clinical and demographic metadata were provided uncurated, with the amount varying by source and participant.

Clipping removes 3 bases from V and 5 bases from J, with 8 as the unmatched junction base count. From cysteine to phenylalanine, the CDR3 is 15 amino acids long. The CDR3 DNA has 45 bases and is translated from base 1. Reading the germline V gene gives CDR1 SNHLY and CDR2 FYNNEI. The immunoSEQ Assay, a bias-controlled multiplex PCR, was used to amplify TCRbeta CDR3 regions from genomic DNA. In the source study's methods: Nucleated cell counts per sample were estimated from amplification of reference gene primers within the assay. Sequence reads were collapsed and filtered to measure the absolute abundance of every unique TCRbeta CDR3 rearrangement. Productive Simpson clonality was computed per sample as the square root of Simpson's diversity index over productive rearrangements. TCRdb took this table from immuneACCESS and kept in-frame rearrangements with V and J called. Such tables lack part of the clones; where checked against another copy, unresolved V genes explain under half of the gap, and the rest is unexplained. The V and J calls and clone size are taken from that table; D and trimming were inferred from the DNA. The sample contains about 180,000 clones, 89% of them found a single time. Together, the top ten hold 2% to 2.5% of the sample.

For this clone: What this receptor recognizes is not known. There are no base qualities to consult, and no much larger clone falls within one base.

The sequenced sample consisted of PBMCs or T cells enriched from blood (not recorded which). The source of this sequence is a woman aged 40 to 55 with acute COVID-19. Recombination connected TRBV2 to TRBJ2-7, with TRBD1 matching 9 junction bases. The nucleotide sequence reads TGTGCCAGCAGTGATTCGGGACAGGGTTCCCACGAGCAGTACTTC. It is translated as CASSDSGQGSHEQYF. Joined to the reference TRBV2 and TRBJ2-7 proteins, this CDR3 gives the full variable domain: EPEVTQTPSHQVTQMGQEVILRCVPISNHLYFYWYRQILGQKVEFLVSFYNNEISEKSEIFDDQFSVERPDGSNFTLKIRSTKLEDSAMYFCASSDSGQGSHEQYFGPGTRLTVT.